Listed below are T cell receptor beta chains from one sample, sequenced in a study of blood T cell repertoires in COVID-19. Method: immunoSEQ multiplex PCR; TCRdb's copy keeps in-frame clones and lacks some. Of about 440,000 clones listed, around 90% are singletons. The sample taken for sequencing was PBMCs or T cells enriched from blood (not recorded which). The receptors originated from a woman between 18 and 29 years old with acute COVID-19. CDR3s include the opening cysteine and the closing phenylalanine or tryptophan. A D gene is named only where the DNA matches it firmly. Clone size appears in some rows only: once, few, many, or a class for an expanded clone.

TRBJ2-1 | TRBV11-2 | few | . | CASSERDPNEQFF | TGTGCCAGCAGCGAGCGTGACCCCAATGAGCAGTTCTTC
TRBJ2-2 | TRBV28 | . | . | CASSPHRINTGELFF | TGTGCCAGCAGCCCCCACAGGATAAACACCGGGGAGCTGTTTTTT
TRBJ1-2 | TRBV25-1 | . | . | CASSRGTSNYGYTF | TGTGCCAGCAGCCGTGGGACATCGAACTATGGCTACACCTTC
TRBJ2-1 | TRBV10-3 | once | . | CAISDSSGSYNEQFF | TGTGCCATCAGTGACTCCAGCGGCTCCTACAATGAGCAGTTCTTC
TRBJ1-1 | TRBV18 | . | TRBD1 | CASSPLPPDGQGGTEAFF | TGTGCCAGCTCACCACTCCCCCCAGACGGACAGGGGGGCACTGAAGCTTTCTTT
TRBJ2-2 | TRBV5-5 | . | TRBD1 | CASSPAGGTGELFF | TGTGCCAGCAGCCCCGCAGGGGGCACCGGGGAGCTGTTTTTT
TRBJ2-1 | TRBV6-5 | . | TRBD1 | CASSYSGQGNNEQFF | TGTGCCAGCAGTTACTCGGGACAGGGTAACAATGAGCAGTTCTTC
TRBJ1-1 | TRBV10-2 | . | . | CASSVNRDRAEAFF | TGCGCCAGCAGTGTCAACAGGGATAGGGCTGAAGCTTTCTTT
TRBJ2-2 | TRBV28 | few | TRBD2 | CASSPLLAGGTSGELFF | TGTGCCAGCAGTCCGCTACTAGCGGGAGGTACCTCCGGGGAGCTGTTTTTT
TRBJ2-3 | TRBV12-3/TRBV12-4 | few | TRBD2 | CASSLASGGGQYF | TGTGCCAGCAGTTTGGCTAGCGGAGGTGGGCAGTATTTT
TRBJ2-3 | TRBV6-2/TRBV6-3 | . | TRBD2 | CASSRLAGESATDTQYF | TGTGCCAGCAGCAGACTAGCGGGAGAGTCGGCCACAGATACGCAGTATTTT
TRBJ2-7 | TRBV7-2 | . | TRBD1 | CASSLGTGAYEQYF | TGTGCCAGCAGCTTAGGGACAGGGGCCTACGAGCAGTACTTC
TRBJ1-1 | TRBV10-2 | . | . | CASSESTGGNTEAFF | TGCGCCAGCAGTGAGTCAACGGGGGGGAACACTGAAGCTTTCTTT
TRBJ2-3 | TRBV18 | once | . | CASSPTDGDTQYF | TGTGCCAGCTCACCGACTGACGGGGATACGCAGTATTTT
TRBJ2-1 | TRBV7-2 | . | TRBD1 | CASRKGGEGLFF | TGTGCCAGCAGAAAAGGGGGCGAAGGTCTGTTCTTC
TRBJ2-1 | TRBV6-5 | . | . | CASSPEGNNEQFF | TGTGCCAGCAGCCCGGAGGGGAACAATGAGCAGTTCTTC
TRBJ2-1 | TRBV19 | . | TRBD1 | CASLPGQAYNEQFF | TGTGCCAGTTTACCGGGACAGGCCTACAATGAGCAGTTCTTC
TRBJ1-5 | TRBV24-1 | . | . | CATSGQGFQPQHF | TGTGCCACCAGTGGTCAGGGATTCCAGCCCCAGCATTTT
TRBJ2-7 | TRBV5-6 | . | TRBD1 | CASSVQQGAKYEQYF | TGTGCCAGCAGCGTTCAACAGGGGGCGAAGTACGAGCAGTACTTC
TRBJ2-1 | TRBV30 | . | TRBD2 | CAWSARLAGDPPTYNEQFF | TGTGCCTGGAGTGCTCGACTAGCGGGAGATCCCCCTACCTACAATGAGCAGTTCTTC
TRBJ2-1 | TRBV2 | . | TRBD2 | CASSSDVASGGNEQFF | TGTGCCAGCAGCAGTGACGTAGCTAGCGGGGGCAATGAGCAGTTCTTC
TRBJ2-1 | TRBV11-2 | . | TRBD2 | CASSSPWAGGSNEQFF | TGTGCCAGCAGCTCGCCGTGGGCGGGGGGGTCGAATGAGCAGTTCTTC
TRBJ2-7 | TRBV12-3/TRBV12-4 | . | . | CASSLGSAYEQYF | TGTGCCAGCAGTTTAGGGTCAGCCTACGAGCAGTACTTC
TRBJ2-2 | TRBV4-1 | . | . | CASSQGSSTGELFF | TGCGCCAGCAGCCAAGGTTCATCCACCGGGGAGCTGTTTTTT
TRBJ1-2 | TRBV28 | . | TRBD1 | CASQTGANYGYTF | TGTGCCAGCCAGACAGGGGCTAACTATGGCTACACCTTC
TRBJ1-5 | TRBV28 | . | . | CAGGVRQPQHF | TGTGCCGGGGGGGTTCGTCAGCCCCAGCATTTT
TRBJ1-4 | TRBV6-5 | once | TRBD1 | CASSWRDSDEKLFF | TGTGCCAGCAGCTGGCGGGACAGCGATGAAAAACTGTTTTTT
TRBJ2-7 | TRBV13 | . | TRBD2 | CASLRTSGGLYEQYF | TGTGCCAGCCTTCGGACTAGCGGGGGACTCTACGAGCAGTACTTC
TRBJ2-5 | TRBV3-1/TRBV3-2 | . | TRBD1 | CASSQGYRGLIETQYF | TGTGCCAGCAGCCAAGGTTACAGGGGGCTGATCGAGACCCAGTACTTC
TRBJ2-1 | TRBV19 | . | . | CASSGAYNEQFF | TGTGCCAGCAGCGGAGCTTACAATGAGCAGTTCTTC
TRBJ1-2 | TRBV6-4 | . | TRBD1 | CASSARQGGGYTF | TGTGCCAGCAGTGCTCGACAGGGGGGTGGCTACACCTTC
TRBJ1-5 | TRBV4-1 | . | TRBD1 | CASSQTGIGQPQHF | TGCGCCAGCAGCCAGACAGGGATCGGGCAGCCCCAGCATTTT
TRBJ1-5 | TRBV30 | . | . | CAWSVQTGSQPQHF | TGTGCCTGGAGTGTACAAACAGGTAGTCAGCCCCAGCATTTT
TRBJ1-1 | TRBV28 | few | . | CASSSPVSLNTEAFF | TGTGCCAGCAGTTCCCCTGTGAGTTTGAACACTGAAGCTTTCTTT
TRBJ1-6 | TRBV3-1/TRBV3-2 | . | TRBD1 | CASSLGQGANSPLHF | TGTGCCAGCAGCCTTGGACAGGGGGCTAATTCACCCCTCCACTTT
TRBJ2-7 | TRBV2 | once | . | CASSELNSYEQYF | TGTGCCAGCAGTGAACTTAACAGCTACGAGCAGTACTTC
TRBJ2-2 | TRBV9 | . | TRBD1 | CASSASPRPDREAGELFF | TGTGCCAGCAGCGCGTCCCCTAGACCGGACAGGGAGGCCGGGGAGCTGTTTTTT
TRBJ2-5 | TRBV6-1 | . | . | CASSDGQLEAQYF | TGTGCCAGCAGTGACGGTCAGCTCGAGGCCCAGTACTTC
TRBJ1-6 | TRBV7-2 | . | . | CASSLGGHHNSPLHF | TGTGCCAGCAGCTTAGGGGGACATCATAATTCACCCCTCCACTTT
TRBJ1-6 | TRBV9 | few | TRBD1 | CASSVEQGQGGYNSPLHF | TGTGCCAGCAGCGTAGAACAGGGACAGGGGGGGTATAATTCACCCCTCCACTTT
TRBJ1-5 | TRBV9 | once | TRBD1 | CASSQGANQPQHF | TGTGCCAGCAGTCAGGGGGCCAATCAGCCCCAGCATTTT
TRBJ1-2 | TRBV3-1/TRBV3-2 | few | . | CASSPGQSYGYTF | TGTGCCAGCAGCCCGGGACAAAGCTATGGCTACACCTTC
TRBJ1-1 | TRBV16 | . | TRBD1 | CASSQLTGATEAFF | TGTGCCAGCAGCCAATTGACAGGGGCGACTGAAGCTTTCTTT
TRBJ2-7 | TRBV10-3 | . | . | CATLSEQYF | TGTGCCACCCTAAGCGAGCAGTACTTC
TRBJ1-2 | TRBV7-9 | . | . | CASSRTEDGYTF | TGTGCCAGCAGCCGGACAGAGGATGGCTACACCTTC
TRBJ2-2 | TRBV4-3 | once | TRBD2 | CASSHRLAGDTGELFF | TGCGCCAGCAGCCACAGACTAGCGGGAGACACCGGGGAGCTGTTTTTT
TRBJ2-2 | TRBV19 | . | . | CASSVPGHTGELFF | TGTGCCAGTAGTGTACCGGGTCACACCGGGGAGCTGTTTTTT
TRBJ2-7 | TRBV7-2 | . | TRBD1 | CASSTRTGTGEQYF | TGTGCCAGCAGCACACGGACAGGGACCGGCGAGCAGTACTTC
TRBJ2-2 | TRBV7-3 | . | TRBD1 | CASKTGVSNTGELFF | TGTGCCAGCAAAACAGGGGTTTCGAACACCGGGGAGCTGTTTTTT
TRBJ2-5 | TRBV6-2/TRBV6-3 | . | . | CASSYSPRGQETQYF | TGTGCCAGCAGTTACAGTCCCCGGGGTCAAGAGACCCAGTACTTC
TRBJ2-1 | TRBV7-9 | . | TRBD1 | CASSLVSGQGWNEQFF | TGTGCCAGCAGCTTAGTTTCGGGACAGGGGTGGAATGAGCAGTTCTTC
TRBJ2-3 | TRBV3-1/TRBV3-2 | . | TRBD2 | CASSQESGGGTDTQYF | TGTGCCAGCAGCCAAGAAAGCGGGGGTGGAACAGATACGCAGTATTTT
TRBJ1-2 | TRBV29-1 | . | TRBD1 | CSAPGQGESGYTF | TGCAGCGCCCCGGGACAGGGGGAAAGTGGCTACACCTTC
TRBJ1-5 | TRBV18 | . | TRBD1 | CASSDRDRADQPQHF | TGTGCCAGCTCAGACAGAGACAGGGCCGATCAGCCCCAGCATTTT
TRBJ2-7 | TRBV7-2 | . | TRBD1 | CASSTRQGRGEQYF | TGTGCCAGCAGCACACGACAGGGTCGAGGCGAGCAGTACTTC
TRBJ1-6 | TRBV2 | . | . | CASGGGTRNSPLHF | TGTGCCAGCGGCGGGGGGACGCGGAATTCACCCCTCCACTTT
TRBJ1-2 | TRBV10-3 | . | TRBD1 | CAISRGPQEEANYGYTF | TGTGCCATCAGTAGGGGGCCTCAGGAGGAAGCTAACTATGGCTACACCTTC
TRBJ2-5 | TRBV5-1 | . | . | CASSPHRAETQYF | TGCGCCAGCAGCCCTCACAGGGCGGAGACCCAGTACTTC
TRBJ2-3 | TRBV2 | . | . | CASRAGWVTSTDTQYF | TGTGCCAGCAGAGCAGGGTGGGTTACTAGCACAGATACGCAGTATTTT